These T cell receptor beta chains were read from a single sample in a study of blood T cells in healthy people across ages. TCRdb independently ran MiXCR on the 5' RACE reads; one entry per CDR3 protein. This sample has 790,000 or so distinct CDR3 sequences, with roughly 50% found just once. The sample was blood. These receptors originate from a man in his forties or fifties in good health. CDR3s include the opening cysteine and the closing phenylalanine or tryptophan. The D gene is left open where the match is weak. Clone size is stated in some rows and not others, as once, few, many or a class when expanded.

abundance	d_gene	v_gene	j_gene	CDR3aa	CDR3nt
-	TRBD1	TRBV3-1	TRBJ1-1	CASSQGDRVSEAFF	TGTGCCAGCAGCCAAGGGGACAGGGTCTCTGAAGCTTTCTTT
-	-	TRBV4-3	TRBJ1-1	CASSQVMHTEAFF	TGCGCCAGCAGCCAAGTAATGCACACTGAAGCTTTCTTT
-	-	TRBV4-2	TRBJ1-1	CASSQAWSVGTEAFF	TGTGCCAGCAGCCAAGCCTGGTCGGTTGGAACTGAAGCTTTCTTT
-	-	TRBV9	TRBJ1-6	CASSVEVNSPLHF	TGTGCCAGCAGCGTAGAAGTGAATTCACCCCTCCACTTT
-	-	TRBV28	TRBJ2-5	CASRGARAQETQYF	TGTGCCAGCAGGGGGGCCAGGGCCCAAGAGACCCAGTACTTC
-	TRBD2	TRBV7-2	TRBJ2-5	CASSFTSGRAETQYF	TGTGCCAGCAGCTTCACTAGCGGGAGGGCTGAGACCCAGTACTTC
-	-	TRBV28	TRBJ1-2	CASSGAGMGWVGYTF	TGTGCCAGCAGTGGTGCCGGGATGGGATGGGTCGGCTACACCTTC
-	TRBD1	TRBV12-5	TRBJ2-4	CASGLPRQGGVAKNIQYF	TGTGCTAGTGGTTTGCCACGACAGGGCGGTGTAGCCAAAAACATTCAGTACTTC
few	TRBD1	TRBV7-9	TRBJ2-7	CASSFRTGRKSYEQYF	TGTGCCAGCAGCTTTCGGACAGGGAGAAAATCCTACGAGCAGTACTTC
-	-	TRBV20-1	TRBJ2-1	CSAKGNSYNEQFF	TGCAGTGCTAAAGGGAACTCCTACAATGAGCAGTTCTTC
-	-	TRBV24-1	TRBJ1-5	CATSGADSSNQPQHF	TGTGCCACCAGTGGGGCTGACAGTAGCAATCAGCCCCAGCATTTT
-	-	TRBV10-3	TRBJ1-2	CAISGRGTLYGYTF	TGTGCCATCAGTGGCCGTGGGACCCTTTATGGCTACACCTTC
few	TRBD1	TRBV7-3	TRBJ2-5	CASSPRQGAYNEQYF	TGTGCCAGCAGCCCTCGACAGGGGGCCTACAATGAGCAGTACTTC
many	TRBD1	TRBV4-3	TRBJ2-7	CASSQAWGQGAIPYEQYF	TGCGCCAGCAGCCAAGCGTGGGGACAGGGGGCAATCCCCTACGAGCAGTACTTC
few	TRBD2	TRBV29-1	TRBJ2-1	CSVEAGAYNEQFF	TGCAGCGTGGAAGCGGGGGCCTACAATGAGCAGTTCTTC
few	-	TRBV6-2/TRBV6-3	TRBJ2-7	CASSYGQASYEQYF	TGTGCCAGCAGTTACGGGCAGGCCTCCTACGAGCAGTACTTC
-	-	TRBV12-3/TRBV12-4	TRBJ2-5	CASSPLRAQETQYF	TGTGCCAGCAGCCCTCTCAGGGCCCAAGAGACCCAGTACTTC
few	TRBD2	TRBV9	TRBJ2-6	CATGGTSGANVLTF	TGTGCCACGGGAGGGACGTCTGGGGCCAACGTCCTGACTTTC